This TCR beta chain stems from a study of CD8 T cells in ankylosing spondylitis. MiXCR, run by TCRdb on the 5' RACE reads, gives a single entry per CDR3 protein. Among around 340,000 distinct CDR3 sequences listed, roughly 15% were seen once. Sequenced input: blood, either unsorted or a sorted T cell fraction (not recorded which). The clonotype originates from a male donor with ankylosing spondylitis or in good health (not recorded which).

CDR3 protein: CATRSGGGTLEYF. The CDR3 DNA sequence: TGTGCCACCCGCAGTGGGGGCGGGACTTTGGAGTACTTC. The chain combines TRBV27 with TRBJ2-7; the D gene could be TRBD1 or TRBD2 (6 bases each). Germline CDR1 MNHEY, CDR2 SMNVEV (reference sequence). CDR3 size: 13 residues. The germline V and J ends were trimmed by 10 bases and 11 bases, with 24 bases remaining between them.